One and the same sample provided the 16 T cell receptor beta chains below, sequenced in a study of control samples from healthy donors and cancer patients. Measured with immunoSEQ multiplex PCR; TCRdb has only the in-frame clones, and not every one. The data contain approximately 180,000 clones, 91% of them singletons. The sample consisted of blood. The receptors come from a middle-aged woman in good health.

The CDR3 here is CASSFSGGPPDTQYF. CDR3 DNA sequence: TGTGCCAGCAGTTTTAGCGGGGGTCCGCCGGATACGCAGTATTTT. The chain combines TRBV6-4 with TRBJ2-3, with TRBD2 matching 9 bases. The CDR3 has 15 amino acids. CDR1 and CDR2 (germline): MRHNA, SNTAGT. V lost 5 bases and J lost 6; bases outside the gene matches: 9.

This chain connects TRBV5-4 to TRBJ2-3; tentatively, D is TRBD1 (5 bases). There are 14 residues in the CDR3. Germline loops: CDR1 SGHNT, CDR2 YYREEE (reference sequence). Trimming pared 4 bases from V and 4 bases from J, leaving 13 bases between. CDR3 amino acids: CASSRTQGSDTQYF. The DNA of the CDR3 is TGTGCCAGCAGCCGGACGCAGGGTTCAGATACGCAGTATTTT.

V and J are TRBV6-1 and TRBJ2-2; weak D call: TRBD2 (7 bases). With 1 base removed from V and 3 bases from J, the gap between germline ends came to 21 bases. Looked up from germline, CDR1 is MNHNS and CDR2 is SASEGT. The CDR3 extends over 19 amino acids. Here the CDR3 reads CASSEEEGGGGLDTGELFF. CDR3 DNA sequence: TGTGCCAGCAGTGAAGAAGAGGGAGGCGGGGGCCTAGACACCGGGGAGCTGTTTTTT.

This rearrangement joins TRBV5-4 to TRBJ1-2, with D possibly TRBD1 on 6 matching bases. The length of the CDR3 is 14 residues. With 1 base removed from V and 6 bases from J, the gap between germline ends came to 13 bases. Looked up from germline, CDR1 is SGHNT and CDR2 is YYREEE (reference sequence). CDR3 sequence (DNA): TGTGCCAGCAGCTTGACAGGGAGGGCTGATGGCTACACCTTC. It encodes CASSLTGRADGYTF. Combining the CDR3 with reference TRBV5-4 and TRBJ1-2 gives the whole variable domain ETGVTQSPTHLIKTRGQQVTLRCSSQSGHNTVSWYQQALGQGPQFIFQYYREEENGRGNFPPRFSGLQFPNYSSELNVNALELDDSALYLCASSLTGRADGYTFGSGTRLTVV.

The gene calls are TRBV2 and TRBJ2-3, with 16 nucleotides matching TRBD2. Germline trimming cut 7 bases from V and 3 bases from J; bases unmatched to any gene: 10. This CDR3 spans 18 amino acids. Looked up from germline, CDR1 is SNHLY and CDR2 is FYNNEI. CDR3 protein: CASKEGLAGGLGTDTQYF. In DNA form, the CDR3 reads TGTGCCAGCAAAGAGGGACTAGCGGGGGGGCTGGGAACAGATACGCAGTATTTT.

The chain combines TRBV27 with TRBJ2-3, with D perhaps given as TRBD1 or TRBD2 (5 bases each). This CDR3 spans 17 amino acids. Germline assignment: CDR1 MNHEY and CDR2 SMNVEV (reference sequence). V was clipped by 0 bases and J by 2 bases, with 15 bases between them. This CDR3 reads CASSLSSGPPATDTQYF. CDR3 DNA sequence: TGTGCCAGCAGTTTATCGTCGGGACCTCCGGCCACAGATACGCAGTATTTT.

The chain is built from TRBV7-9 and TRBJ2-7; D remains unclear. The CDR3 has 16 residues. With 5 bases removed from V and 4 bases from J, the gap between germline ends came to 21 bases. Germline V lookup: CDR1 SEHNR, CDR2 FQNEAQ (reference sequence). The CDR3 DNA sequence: TGTGCCAGCAGCCCCAAGATGGGGATTAGCCTGTACGAGCAGTACTTC. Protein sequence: CASSPKMGISLYEQYF.

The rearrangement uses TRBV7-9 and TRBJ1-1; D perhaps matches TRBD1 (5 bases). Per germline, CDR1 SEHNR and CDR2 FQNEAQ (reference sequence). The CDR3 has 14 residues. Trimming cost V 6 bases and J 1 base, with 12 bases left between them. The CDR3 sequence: CASRLTDRNTEAFF. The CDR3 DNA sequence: TGTGCCAGCAGACTGACCGACAGGAACACTGAAGCTTTCTTT.

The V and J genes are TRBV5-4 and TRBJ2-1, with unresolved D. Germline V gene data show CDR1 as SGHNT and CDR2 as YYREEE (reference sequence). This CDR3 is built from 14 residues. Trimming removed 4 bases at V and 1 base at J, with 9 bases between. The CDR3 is CASSLRVSYNEQFF. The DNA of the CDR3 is TGTGCCAGCAGCCTCAGAGTATCCTACAATGAGCAGTTCTTC.

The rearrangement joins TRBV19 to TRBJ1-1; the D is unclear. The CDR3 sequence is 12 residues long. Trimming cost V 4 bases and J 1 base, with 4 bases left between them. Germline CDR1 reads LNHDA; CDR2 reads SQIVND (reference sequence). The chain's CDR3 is CASSTGNTEAFF. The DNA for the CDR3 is TGTGCCAGTAGTACTGGGAACACTGAAGCTTTCTTT. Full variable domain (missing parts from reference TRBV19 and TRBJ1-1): DGGITQSPKYLFRKEGQNVTLSCEQNLNHDAMYWYRQDPGQGLRLIYYSQIVNDFQKGDIAEGYSVSREKKESFPLTVTSAQKNPTAFYLCASSTGNTEAFFGQGTRLTVV.

CDR3 bases: TGTGCCAGTAGTACTACAGGGGGCAAGACTGAAGCTTTCTTT. Amino acid sequence: CASSTTGGKTEAFF. The chain recombines TRBV19 with TRBJ1-1, with 9 bases lining up with TRBD1. The CDR3 extends over 14 amino acids. Germline trimming cut 4 bases from V and 5 bases from J; bases unmatched to any gene: 5. Germline lookup yields CDR1 LNHDA and CDR2 SQIVND (reference sequence). The full variable domain, with the rest looked up from reference TRBV19 and TRBJ1-1, is DGGITQSPKYLFRKEGQNVTLSCEQNLNHDAMYWYRQDPGQGLRLIYYSQIVNDFQKGDIAEGYSVSREKKESFPLTVTSAQKNPTAFYLCASSTTGGKTEAFFGQGTRLTVV.

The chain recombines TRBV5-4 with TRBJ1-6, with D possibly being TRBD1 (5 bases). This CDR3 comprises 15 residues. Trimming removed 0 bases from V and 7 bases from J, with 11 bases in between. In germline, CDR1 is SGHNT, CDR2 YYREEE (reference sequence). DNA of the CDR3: TGTGCCAGCAGCTTGGCCATGGGGGAGAATTCACCCCTCCACTTT. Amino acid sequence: CASSLAMGENSPLHF.

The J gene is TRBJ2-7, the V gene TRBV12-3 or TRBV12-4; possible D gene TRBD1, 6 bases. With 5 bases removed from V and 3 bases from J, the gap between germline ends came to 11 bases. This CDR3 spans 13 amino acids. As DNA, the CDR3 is TGTGCCAGCAGTCTAACAGGGATCTACGAGCAGTACTTC. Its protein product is CASSLTGIYEQYF.

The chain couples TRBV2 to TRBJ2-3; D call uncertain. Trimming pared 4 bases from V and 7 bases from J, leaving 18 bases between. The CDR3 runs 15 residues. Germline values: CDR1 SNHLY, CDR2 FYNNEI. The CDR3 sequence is CASSGPQSVMYTQYF. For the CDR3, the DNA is TGTGCCAGCAGTGGCCCCCAGTCGGTCATGTATACGCAGTATTTT.

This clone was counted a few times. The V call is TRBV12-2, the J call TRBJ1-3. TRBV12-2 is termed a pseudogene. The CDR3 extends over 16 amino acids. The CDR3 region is CASRPDREGSGNTIYF. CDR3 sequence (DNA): TGTGCAAGTCGCCCCGACAGGGAGGGCTCTGGAAACACCATATATTTT.

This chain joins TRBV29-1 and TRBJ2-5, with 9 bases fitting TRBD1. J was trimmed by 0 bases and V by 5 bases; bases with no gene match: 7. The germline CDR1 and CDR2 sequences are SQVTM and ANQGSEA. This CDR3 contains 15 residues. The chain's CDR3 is CSVSSGQGYQETQYF. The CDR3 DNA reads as TGCAGCGTTTCCAGCGGACAGGGGTACCAAGAGACCCAGTACTTC. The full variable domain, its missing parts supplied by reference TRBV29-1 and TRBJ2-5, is SAVISQKPSRDICQRGTSLTIQCQVDSQVTMMFWYRQQPGQSLTLIATANQGSEATYESGFVIDKFPISRPNLTFSTLTVSNMSPEDSSIYLCSVSSGQGYQETQYFGPGTRLLVL.